The sequence of this T cell receptor (beta chain) was determined in a study of CD8 T cells in Susac syndrome. Study-level findings and limits: A relatively small number of individuals underwent TCR sequencing and HLA analysis.

The germline gives CDR1 MNHEY, CDR2 SVGAGI. The CDR3 runs 17 residues. The germline V and J ends were trimmed by 0 bases and 7 bases, with 18 bases remaining between them. Relapsing-remitting disease, either stable or active, was present in the treatment-naive patients who were the multiple sclerosis controls. TEMRA cells were FACS-enriched, and CD8+ and CD4+ T cells were isolated negatively. Random hexamers were used to reverse transcribe an amount of roughly 0.45 to 1 ug RNA. An immunoSEQ multiplex PCR amplified TCR beta CDR3 over 54 Vbeta and 13 Jbeta. Each CDR3 protein gets one entry after TCRdb re-called the immunoSEQ multiplex PCR reads with MiXCR. The table records a few hundred thousand distinct CDR3 sequences, 85% to 90% of them present only once. Only one count was recorded for this clonotype. Its target is not known.

This clonotype originated in a human donor with multiple sclerosis. Sequences were obtained from CD8+ T cells from PBMCs. The V call is TRBV6-5, the J call TRBJ2-2, with D possibly being TRBD1 or TRBD2 (5 bases each). The CDR3 DNA is TGTGCCAGCAGTTACTCAGATTCCTTTGAGGGGCACGGGGAGCTGTTTTTT. It specifies CASSYSDSFEGHGELFF.